The 10 T cell receptor beta chains in this list originate from one sample, sequenced in a study of blood T cell repertoires in COVID-19. Using immunoSEQ multiplex PCR, the repertoire was profiled, and TCRdb retains in-frame clones only, with some absent. The sample has 96,000 or so clones, roughly 79% seen once. The sample taken for sequencing was peripheral blood. Every receptor here comes from a man at least 80 years old with COVID-19, enrolled during active disease.

V usage is TRBV3-1 (or the pseudogene TRBV3-2) and J usage is TRBJ2-1; 7 nucleotides line up with TRBD2. CDR1 LGHDT and CDR2 YNNKEL come from the germline V gene (reference sequence). Unmatched junction bases numbered 3, after V lost 0 bases and J lost 4 bases. CDR3 length equals 15 residues. The CDR3 DNA reads TGTGCCAGCAGCCAAGATGGCGGGGGTTACAATGAGCAGTTCTTC. As protein: CASSQDGGGYNEQFF.

CDR3 region: CASSRTGGNQPQHF. CDR3 bases: TGTGCCAGCAGTAGGACAGGGGGCAATCAGCCCCAGCATTTT. This rearrangement joins TRBV6-5 to TRBJ1-5; 9 bases agree with TRBD1. Germline V gene data show CDR1 as MNHEY and CDR2 as SVGAGI. The CDR3 consists of 14 residues. V lost 5 bases to trimming and J lost 2 bases; unmatched junction nucleotides: 1.

The chain joins TRBV5-4 to TRBJ1-2; TRBD1 matches at 10 bases. From germline, CDR1 is SGHNT and CDR2 YYREEE (reference sequence). V was clipped by 5 bases and J by 8 bases; unmatched bases: 9. There are 14 residues in the CDR3. The CDR3 loop is CASRQTGGQRGYTF. CDR3 nucleotides: TGTGCCAGCAGACAGACAGGGGGCCAGCGGGGCTACACCTTC.

The chain links TRBV12-3 or TRBV12-4 to TRBJ2-3; a possible D gene is TRBD2 (5 bases). The V and J ends lost 6 bases and 3 bases respectively, with 10 bases between them. There are 13 residues in the CDR3. CDR3 sequence reads: CASSRGRTDTQYF. The CDR3 DNA is TGTGCCAGCAGCCGGGGTAGGACAGATACGCAGTATTTT.

J is TRBJ2-3 and V is TRBV7-3, with 8 bases lining up with TRBD1. Germline CDR1 reads SGHTA; CDR2 reads FQGTGA. The junction had 9 bases not matched to a gene; V was cut back by 5 bases and J by 5 bases. The CDR3 extends over 15 amino acids. CDR3 loop: CASSPQGALQDTQYF. DNA of the CDR3: TGTGCCAGCAGCCCCCAGGGGGCTCTTCAAGATACGCAGTATTTT.

The chain carries TRBV6-1 and TRBJ2-5; 7 positions agree with TRBD2. The CDR3 sequence is 16 residues long. J lost 5 bases, V lost 4 bases, and 13 bases had no gene match. The germline gives CDR1 MNHNS, CDR2 SASEGT. CDR3: CASSGFGRLAVETQYF. DNA for the CDR3: TGTGCCAGCAGTGGATTCGGTAGACTAGCAGTTGAGACCCAGTACTTC.

This clone turned up a few times. This chain links TRBV10-3 with TRBJ2-1, with TRBD1 matching 8 bases. V lost 3 bases to trimming and J lost 8 bases; unmatched junction nucleotides: 12. The CDR3 loop spans 16 amino acids. Germline lookup yields CDR1 ENHRY and CDR2 SYGVKD. The CDR3 here is CAISDPDRGRFDEQFF. The CDR3 coding sequence is TGTGCCATCAGTGATCCCGACAGGGGCAGGTTCGATGAGCAGTTCTTC.

This clone was observed a single time. The chain joins TRBV10-1 to TRBJ1-1, with TRBD1 matching over 11 bases. The CDR3 is made up of 15 amino acids. Germline CDR1 and CDR2: WNHNN and SYGVQD (reference sequence). Trimming cost V 4 bases and J 1 base; bases outside gene matches: 2. The CDR3 reads CASSAGQGANTEAFF. The CDR3 DNA reads as TGCGCCAGCAGTGCCGGACAGGGGGCGAACACTGAAGCTTTCTTT.

This chain uses TRBV5-6 with TRBJ1-3; D gene ambiguous. The CDR3 sequence is 15 residues long. The V end lost 2 bases, the J end lost 0 bases, and 9 bases lay between the germline ends. Germline values: CDR1 SGHDT, CDR2 YYEEEE. The CDR3 reads CASSFPRDSGNTIYF. Here the CDR3 DNA reads TGTGCCAGCAGCTTCCCGAGGGACTCTGGAAACACCATATATTTT.

CDR3 in DNA: TGCAGTGCTAGTCCCGGGGGGGCGAACACCGGGGAGCTGTTTTTT. It translates to CSASPGGANTGELFF. This chain joins TRBV20-1 and TRBJ2-2, with 8 positions matching TRBD2. This CDR3 region has 15 residues. Germline trimming cut 3 bases from V and 0 bases from J; bases unmatched to any gene: 3. Per germline, CDR1 DFQATT and CDR2 SNEGSKA (reference sequence).